The 3 T cell receptor beta chains given below trace back to one sample, sequenced in a study of T-cell reconstitution after alpha-beta-depleted transplantation in children. Unique molecular identifiers tagged the TCRbeta library. TCRdb ran MiXCR on the PCR reads and lists one entry per CDR3 protein. Among more than 450,000 distinct CDR3 sequences listed, around 18% were seen once. Material: PBMCs from the stem cell graft donor, obtained from the stem cell graft. The receptors stem from a human donor who donated a stem cell graft to a child with acute lymphoblastic leukemia.

This clonotype has ten or more counts. CDR3 sequence reads: CASSVLGVNTEAFF. The CDR3 DNA is TGTGCCAGCAGCGTTCTCGGAGTGAACACTGAAGCTTTCTTT. The chain recombines TRBV9 with TRBJ1-1; D is unclear. The germline CDR1 and CDR2 sequences are SGDLS and YYNGEE. The CDR3 spans 14 residues. V was trimmed by 2 bases and J by 0 bases, leaving 8 bases between them.

This sequence joins TRBV7-7 and TRBJ2-2; 8 nucleotides match TRBD2. CDR1 is SSHAT and CDR2 is FNYEAQ in the germline V gene (reference sequence). With 7 bases clipped from V and 3 bases from J, the junction kept 4 bases outside the gene matches. The CDR3 is 14 amino acids. In nucleotides, the CDR3 is TGTGCCAGCACCGGGAGGGCGGACACCGGGGAGCTGTTTTTT. This codes for CASTGRADTGELFF.

This clonotype was seen a few times. V and J are TRBV6-1 and TRBJ2-1, with 9 nucleotides matching TRBD2. The CDR3 has 15 residues. CDR1 is MNHNS, CDR2 SASEGT, per germline. Trimming at V came to 5 bases and at J to 5 bases, leaving 7 bases not matched to a gene. Here the CDR3 reads CASSPGTSSHNEQFF. CDR3 in DNA: TGTGCCAGCAGTCCCGGGACTAGCAGTCACAATGAGCAGTTCTTC.